The 17 T cell receptor beta chains listed next were all sequenced from one sample in a study of blood T cell repertoires in COVID-19. Clones were read by immunoSEQ multiplex PCR, and TCRdb kept only the in-frame ones, dropping some. The sample lists 70,000 or so clones, 79% occurring once. The sequencing input was peripheral blood. All receptors derive from a human donor in a cohort sampled during active COVID-19.

The gene calls are TRBV18 and TRBJ1-2; 8 bases match TRBD1. This CDR3 is built from 15 residues. Germline V gene sequence: CDR1 KGHSH, CDR2 LQKENI. Trimming cost V 0 bases and J 8 bases; bases outside gene matches: 8. The CDR3 is CASSPPAGGAQGYTF. CDR3 DNA sequence: TGTGCCAGCTCACCACCGGCAGGGGGCGCGCAAGGCTACACCTTC.

This clone is a singleton in its sample. The chain carries TRBV5-1 and TRBJ2-7; 9 nucleotides match TRBD1. This CDR3 is built from 15 residues. Germline V gene sequence: CDR1 SGHRS, CDR2 YFSETQ. V lost 2 bases to trimming and J lost 3 bases; unmatched junction nucleotides: 6. CDR3 loop: CASSFSGTGNYEQYF. CDR3 nucleotides: TGCGCCAGCAGCTTCTCCGGGACAGGGAACTACGAGCAGTACTTC.

This rearrangement joins TRBV18 to TRBJ2-1; D is unresolved. With 3 bases removed from V and 9 bases from J, the gap between germline ends came to 12 bases. This CDR3 has 13 residues. CDR1 KGHSH and CDR2 LQKENI come from the germline V gene. The DNA for the CDR3 is TGTGCCAGCTCACCCTTCACAGAGCCTGAGCAGTTCTTC. As protein: CASSPFTEPEQFF.

V is TRBV6-4 and J is TRBJ1-1, with D maybe TRBD1 (6 bases). CDR1 and CDR2 (germline): MRHNA, SNTAGT. V dropped 4 bases and J dropped 5 bases, with 14 bases sitting between them. This CDR3 is 14 amino acids long. DNA for the CDR3: TGTGCCAGCAGTGGTTTGGCAGGGGATACTGAAGCTTTCTTT. It specifies CASSGLAGDTEAFF.

This chain connects TRBV7-9 to TRBJ2-5, with a possible D match to TRBD2 (7 bases). The CDR3 length is 15 residues. Germline values: CDR1 SEHNR, CDR2 FQNEAQ (reference sequence). Trimming removed 5 bases at V and 5 bases at J, with 18 bases between. The CDR3 nucleotides are TGTGCCAGCAGCCCTCGTCGGGGGGCAGGGGAGACCCAGTACTTC. It translates to CASSPRRGAGETQYF.

CDR3 coding DNA: TGTGCCAGCAGGGACAGGGAGGTGACCGAGCAGTACTTC. Protein: CASRDREVTEQYF. The chain uses TRBV13 and TRBJ2-7, with 8 bases lining up with TRBD1. CDR3 size: 13 residues. Germline CDR1 and CDR2: PRHDT and FYEKMQ (reference sequence). Trimming at V came to 6 bases and at J to 6 bases, leaving 7 bases not matched to a gene. Looking up the rest from reference TRBV13 and TRBJ2-7 gives the full variable domain: AAGVIQSPRHLIKEKRETATLKCYPIPRHDTVYWYQQGPGQDPQFLISFYEKMQSDKGSIPDRFSAQQFSDYHSELNMSSLELGDSALYFCASRDREVTEQYFGPGTRLTVT.

The chain is built from TRBV18 and TRBJ2-2, with D tentatively TRBD1 (5 bases). The CDR3 has 13 amino acids. CDR1 is KGHSH, CDR2 LQKENI, per germline. The V and J ends lost 6 bases and 4 bases respectively, with 9 bases between them. CDR3 DNA sequence: TGTGCCAGCTCCGAGACAGCCACCGGGGAGCTGTTTTTT. As protein: CASSETATGELFF.

The rearrangement uses TRBV7-2 and TRBJ2-7, with D perhaps TRBD2 (5 bases). The length of the CDR3 is 14 residues. The germline V and J ends were trimmed by 5 bases and 4 bases, with 15 bases remaining between them. Per the germline V gene, CDR1 is SGHTA and CDR2 is FQGNSA. This chain's CDR3 is CASSPSIQDYEQYF. In DNA, the CDR3 is TGTGCCAGCAGCCCTAGCATCCAGGATTACGAGCAGTACTTC.

This sequence joins TRBV28 and TRBJ2-5; D is perhaps TRBD2 (6 bases). From germline, CDR1 is MDHEN and CDR2 SYDVKM. There are 15 residues in the CDR3. The ends were cut back, 5 bases at V and 3 bases at J, with 16 bases in the middle. The CDR3 sequence is CASSNTGTPEETQYF. CDR3 coding DNA: TGTGCCAGCAGTAACACCGGGACTCCGGAAGAGACCCAGTACTTC.

This rearrangement joins TRBV24-1 to TRBJ2-5; 7 positions agree with TRBD2. Germline V lookup: CDR1 KGHDR, CDR2 SFDVKD. CDR3 length: 14 amino acids. J gave up 4 bases and V 6 bases, and 7 bases lay outside the gene matches. CDR3: CATSWGGDRETQYF. As DNA, the CDR3 is TGTGCCACCAGTTGGGGAGGGGATCGAGAGACCCAGTACTTC.

This clone was counted a few times. The chain combines TRBV9 with TRBJ2-5, with D possibly matching TRBD2 (6 bases). Germline assignment: CDR1 SGDLS and CDR2 YYNGEE. The germline V and J ends were trimmed by 3 bases and 4 bases, with 16 bases remaining between them. CDR3 size: 15 residues. In DNA, the CDR3 is TGTGCCAGCAGCGGGCGGGACCCATTAGGAGAGACCCAGTACTTC. Protein sequence: CASSGRDPLGETQYF.

This chain uses TRBV23-1 with TRBJ2-7, with D perhaps TRBD1 (5 bases). TRBV23-1 is an ORF, and what it does is uncertain. The CDR3 runs to 16 residues. V lost 0 bases, J lost 2 bases, and 14 bases lay in between. In DNA, the CDR3 is TGCGCCAGCAGTCAATCGATGCCCGACAGCACCTACGAGCAGTACTTC. Protein product: CASSQSMPDSTYEQYF.

This clone was seen only once. This rearrangement joins TRBV7-8 to TRBJ2-2; a possible D gene is TRBD2 (5 bases). V was clipped by 3 bases and J by 6 bases, with 5 bases between them. Looked up from germline, CDR1 is SGHVS and CDR2 is FQNEAQ. The CDR3 is made up of 12 amino acids. The CDR3 DNA reads TGTGCCAGCAGCTTGGGAGCCGGGGAGCTGTTTTTT. Translation gives CASSLGAGELFF. The full variable domain, rest sourced from reference TRBV7-8 and TRBJ2-2, is GAGVSQSPRYKVAKRGQDVALRCDPISGHVSLFWYQQALGQGPEFLTYFQNEAQLDKSGLPSDRFFAERPEGSVSTLKIQRTQQEDSAVYLCASSLGAGELFFGEGSRLTVL.

The chain couples TRBV5-8 to TRBJ2-4; D perhaps matches TRBD2 (6 bases). The V and J ends lost 5 bases and 8 bases respectively, with 11 bases between them. The length of the CDR3 is 12 residues. Looked up from germline, CDR1 is SGHTS and CDR2 is YDEGEE. As DNA, the CDR3 is TGTGCCAGCAGTTCGGGGGTGTACATTCAGTACTTC. It specifies CASSSGVYIQYF.

CDR3 coding DNA: TGTGCCAGCGCCGGGACAGTGAACACTGAAGCTTTCTTT. Translating gives CASAGTVNTEAFF. J is TRBJ1-1 and V is TRBV28; 7 bases are a match to TRBD1. The length of the CDR3 is 13 residues. Germline lookup yields CDR1 MDHEN and CDR2 SYDVKM. After removal of 8 bases from V and 0 bases from J, the junction contained 3 bases not matched to a gene.

This chain uses TRBV7-2 with TRBJ2-2, with 16 positions matching TRBD2. Trimming cost V 5 bases and J 7 bases; bases outside gene matches: 7. From germline, CDR1 is SGHTA and CDR2 FQGNSA. CDR3 length: 17 amino acids. The chain's CDR3 is CASSLSGTSGRGGELFF. The CDR3 coding sequence is TGTGCCAGCAGCCTAAGTGGGACTAGCGGGAGGGGCGGGGAGCTGTTTTTT.

The chain is built from TRBV7-2 and TRBJ2-1; the match to TRBD2 covers 10 bases. The CDR3 covers 15 residues. Per germline, CDR1 SGHTA and CDR2 FQGNSA. The junction had 6 bases not matched to a gene; V was cut back by 8 bases and J by 2 bases. Here the CDR3 reads CASGLLAGTYNEQFF. CDR3 DNA: TGTGCCAGCGGCCTACTAGCGGGGACCTACAATGAGCAGTTCTTC.